This T cell receptor beta chain stems from a study of technical replicates of blood from a handful of donors. Germline V gene data show CDR1 as LGHNA and CDR2 as YNFKEQ. The CDR3 contains 15 residues. The V end was cut by 1 base, the J end by 0 bases, with 10 bases between. Here immunoSEQ multiplex PCR was the method, and the copy in TCRdb shows in-frame clones only, minus some. The sample includes 45,000 to 60,000 clones, roughly nine tenths of them seen just once. The TCR comes from a human donor in good health. Some clones in this sample may be carry-over from other donors' samples. The chain links TRBV4-2 to TRBJ2-7, with a weak D call TRBD2 (6 bases). The sample comprised PBMCs. Here the CDR3 reads CASSQAAGSSYEQYF. CDR3 nucleotides: TGTGCCAGCAGCCAAGCCGCGGGGAGCTCCTACGAGCAGTACTTC.